The rows below give T cell receptor beta chains drawn from one sample of a study of vaccination and CD4 T cells after COVID-19. Antigen specificity for these receptors is unknown. MiXCR was run by TCRdb on the PCR reads, yielding one entry per CDR3 protein. The sample consists of 9,500 or so distinct CDR3 sequences, around 28% of them appearing once. This sample comprised CD4+ T cells from blood, cultured in vitro, obtained before SARS-CoV-2 vaccination. Source of these receptors: a human donor who received a COVID-19 vaccine. The CDR3 runs from the conserved cysteine through the conserved F or W. D genes are given only for firm matches. A row's size may be missing; if present it is once, few, many or a size class.

D gene	J gene	clone size	V gene	CDR3 protein	CDR3 DNA
TRBD1	TRBJ1-2	few	TRBV2	CASRATVGTGGYGYTF	TGTGCCAGCAGAGCCACGGTCGGGACAGGGGGTTATGGCTACACCTTC
.	TRBJ1-2	few	TRBV4-2	CASSQDAGVKHGYTF	TGTGCCAGCAGCCAAGATGCAGGGGTTAAGCATGGCTACACCTTC
.	TRBJ2-1	few	TRBV20-1	CSARDLGGHYNEQFF	TGCAGTGCTAGAGATCTGGGGGGGCACTACAATGAGCAGTTCTTC
TRBD1	TRBJ2-5	.	TRBV28	CASSGTGASQETQYF	TGTGCCAGCAGTGGGACAGGAGCCTCCCAAGAGACCCAGTACTTC
.	TRBJ1-5	few	TRBV12-3/TRBV12-4	CASSIGGPQHF	TGTGCCAGCAGTATTGGGGGGCCCCAGCATTTT
.	TRBJ2-3	.	TRBV7-8	CASSLETRTDTQYF	TGTGCCAGCAGCTTAGAGACTCGCACAGATACGCAGTATTTT
TRBD1	TRBJ2-3	.	TRBV27	CASSPTRGRGSDTQYF	TGTGCCAGCAGCCCCACGAGGGGCAGGGGGTCGGATACGCAGTATTTT
.	TRBJ1-2	.	TRBV5-1	CASSGPRANYGYTF	TGCGCCAGCAGTGGGCCCCGAGCTAACTATGGCTACACCTTC
.	TRBJ1-6	.	TRBV2	CASSEGPSPLHF	TGTGCCAGCAGTGAAGGGCCCTCCCCCCTCCACTTT
.	TRBJ2-3	.	TRBV6-1	CASNRGAAVQGTDTQYF	TGTGCCAGCAATCGGGGGGCTGCGGTTCAGGGCACAGATACGCAGTATTTT
.	TRBJ1-5	.	TRBV5-6	CASSAQGYGNQPQHF	TGTGCCAGCAGCGCGCAGGGTTATGGGAATCAGCCCCAGCATTTT
.	TRBJ2-7	.	TRBV10-3	CAIGGPTTPEQYF	TGTGCCATCGGGGGACCCACCACTCCCGAGCAGTACTTC
TRBD1	TRBJ1-2	.	TRBV11-3	CASSLGPGQYGYTF	TGTGCCAGCAGCTTAGGTCCGGGACAGTATGGCTACACCTTC
TRBD2	TRBJ2-5	.	TRBV24-1	CATADPGLAEETQYF	TGTGCCACCGCGGATCCGGGACTAGCCGAAGAGACCCAGTACTTC
.	TRBJ2-7	.	TRBV12-3/TRBV12-4	CASSFSQKFEQYF	TGTGCCAGCAGTTTTTCTCAAAAGTTTGAGCAGTACTTC
TRBD1	TRBJ1-2	medium-sized	TRBV7-2	CASSLSADRGAHGYTF	TGTGCCAGCAGCTTATCCGCGGACAGGGGTGCGCATGGCTACACCTTC
TRBD1	TRBJ2-2	few	TRBV24-1	CATSAGDRVAGELFF	TGTGCCACCAGTGCCGGAGACAGGGTTGCCGGGGAGCTGTTTTTT
.	TRBJ2-2	few	TRBV30	CAWSRTHTGELFF	TGTGCCTGGAGTCGGACCCACACCGGGGAGCTGTTTTTT
TRBD2	TRBJ2-5	.	TRBV20-1	CSPKPATSGGLIGETQYF	TGCAGCCCAAAACCGGCGACTAGCGGGGGGCTTATCGGGGAGACCCAGTACTTC
.	TRBJ2-7	.	TRBV5-4	CASSGGFEQYF	TGTGCCAGCAGCGGGGGGTTCGAGCAGTACTTC
TRBD1	TRBJ1-2	medium-sized	TRBV6-5	CASSYSSGQGYGYTF	TGTGCCAGCAGTTACTCTTCGGGACAGGGCTATGGCTACACCTTC
.	TRBJ2-3	few	TRBV20-1	CATRRTDTQYF	TGCGCGACTAGAAGGACAGATACGCAGTATTTT
TRBD1	TRBJ1-2	medium-sized	TRBV24-1	CATSDLTGGVYGYTF	TGTGCCACCAGTGATTTGACAGGGGGGGTCTATGGCTACACCTTC
.	TRBJ2-1	few	TRBV12-3/TRBV12-4	CASSLDSEQFF	TGTGCCAGCAGTTTGGACTCTGAGCAGTTCTTC
.	TRBJ1-6	medium-sized	TRBV6-1	CASTLKADNSPLHF	TGTGCCAGCACCCTCAAGGCGGATAATTCACCCCTCCACTTT
.	TRBJ1-5	.	TRBV6-1	CASSPRTGASNQPQHF	TGCGCCAGCAGTCCCCGGACGGGGGCCAGCAATCAGCCCCAGCATTTT
TRBD2	TRBJ2-3	.	TRBV20-1	CSATGTSGDTDTQYF	TGCAGTGCTACCGGGACTAGCGGGGACACAGATACGCAGTATTTT
.	TRBJ2-7	.	TRBV5-5	CASSPDGDSTYEQYF	TGTGCCAGCAGCCCGGACGGGGATTCAACCTACGAGCAGTACTTC
.	TRBJ1-2	few	TRBV4-1	CASSQEAKDYGYTF	TGCGCCAGCAGCCAAGAAGCAAAGGACTATGGCTACACCTTC
TRBD2	TRBJ2-5	few	TRBV6-5	CASSSGLAETQYF	TGTGCCAGCAGTTCCGGACTAGCTGAGACCCAGTACTTC
TRBD2	TRBJ2-1	.	TRBV2	CASSEQRLAGVFSYNEQFF	TGTGCCAGCAGTGAGCAGAGACTAGCGGGGGTCTTCTCCTACAATGAGCAGTTCTTC
TRBD2	TRBJ2-5	few	TRBV19	CASSKGGTGMETQYF	TGTGCCAGTAGTAAGGGAGGGACCGGTATGGAGACCCAGTACTTC
TRBD1	TRBJ1-1	.	TRBV2	CASSESRGLTAFF	TGTGCCAGCAGTGAAAGCAGGGGGCTCACGGCTTTCTTT
.	TRBJ2-2	.	TRBV7-9	CASSLILGGGNTGELFF	TGTGCCAGCAGCTTAATCTTAGGTGGGGGCAACACCGGGGAGCTGTTTTTT
TRBD1	TRBJ1-6	few	TRBV6-1	CASRRQGNSPLHF	TGTGCCAGCAGACGACAGGGTAATTCACCCCTCCACTTT
TRBD2	TRBJ2-1	.	TRBV15	CATSRTSGEAGEQFF	TGTGCCACCAGCAGGACTAGCGGGGAGGCTGGAGAGCAGTTCTTC
.	TRBJ1-1	few	TRBV20-1	CSARGQRETEAFF	TGCAGTGCTAGAGGACAAAGGGAGACTGAAGCTTTCTTT
.	TRBJ1-5	few	TRBV6-1	CASYGGANQPQHF	TGTGCCAGTTATGGGGGGGCCAATCAGCCCCAGCATTTT
.	TRBJ1-1	.	TRBV21-1	CASSHPTTVAEAFF	TGTGCCAGCAGTCACCCCACAACAGTGGCTGAAGCTTTCTTT
.	TRBJ2-1	.	TRBV19	CASSIGGNEQFF	TGTGCCAGTAGTATAGGAGGGAATGAGCAGTTCTTC
.	TRBJ1-2	few	TRBV14	CASSPLKDRDGYTF	TGTGCCAGCAGCCCGCTAAAAGACAGAGATGGCTACACCTTC
.	TRBJ2-7	few	TRBV12-3/TRBV12-4	CASSYQTRTYEQYF	TGTGCCAGCAGTTACCAGACCCGAACCTACGAGCAGTACTTC
.	TRBJ1-1	.	TRBV19	CASSRMMAEAFF	TGTGCCAGTAGCCGGATGATGGCTGAAGCTTTCTTT
.	TRBJ2-7	.	TRBV7-9	CASSLGGTAPYEQYF	TGTGCCAGCAGCTTAGGAGGGACGGCCCCCTACGAGCAGTACTTC
TRBD2	TRBJ2-1	.	TRBV12-3/TRBV12-4	CASSETSGAFNEQFF	TGTGCCAGCAGTGAGACTAGCGGGGCCTTCAATGAGCAGTTCTTC
.	TRBJ2-2	.	TRBV14	CASSLRVGITGELFF	TGTGCCAGCAGCCTTCGGGTAGGGATCACCGGGGAGCTGTTTTTT
.	TRBJ1-1	.	TRBV30	CAWRGDRRNTEAFF	TGTGCCTGGAGGGGCGACAGGCGGAACACTGAAGCTTTCTTT
TRBD1	TRBJ1-3	.	TRBV10-3	CAIRTGTGSGNTIYF	TGTGCCATCAGGACCGGGACAGGCTCTGGAAACACCATATATTTT
TRBD1	TRBJ1-1	few	TRBV5-1	CASSPPNTGGTEAFF	TGCGCCAGCAGCCCACCAAATACAGGGGGCACTGAAGCTTTCTTT
.	TRBJ1-1	few	TRBV6-2/TRBV6-3	CASSYGAGTNTEAFF	TGTGCCAGCAGTTACGGGGCAGGGACGAACACTGAAGCTTTCTTT
.	TRBJ1-2	few	TRBV2	CASSADMIYTF	TGTGCCAGCAGTGCGGACATGATCTACACCTTC
.	TRBJ2-6	few	TRBV20-1	CSAREAGSGANVLTF	TGCAGTGCTAGAGAGGCGGGGAGTGGGGCCAACGTCCTGACTTTC
.	TRBJ1-1	.	TRBV5-1	CASSPWMNTEAFF	TGCGCCAGCAGCCCTTGGATGAACACTGAAGCTTTCTTT
TRBD2	TRBJ2-1	.	TRBV7-3	CASSPTPRGGGYNEQFF	TGTGCCAGCAGCCCGACTCCGCGGGGGGGCGGGTACAATGAGCAGTTCTTC
.	TRBJ1-2	.	TRBV11-3	CASSLDWNWDTF	TGTGCCAGCAGCTTAGATTGGAATTGGGACACCTTC
.	TRBJ2-7	.	TRBV12-3/TRBV12-4	CASSLTLQGLEQYF	TGTGCCAGCAGTCTCACCTTACAGGGCCTGGAGCAGTACTTC